Included here is one TCR beta chain sequence, with context. Extracted RNA was reverse transcribed into cDNA, the sequencing template. Sequencing used immunoSEQ multiplex PCR; TCRdb keeps in-frame clones, though not all of them. The sample carries 140,000 to 150,000 clones, roughly 62% recorded once. The CDR3 is 18 amino acids. With 5 bases removed from V and 0 bases from J, the gap between germline ends came to 17 bases. Looked up from germline, CDR1 is MNHEY and CDR2 is SMNVEV (reference sequence). The sample belongs to a study of CD8+ T cells in alopecia areata. Sequenced here: CD4+ T cells sorted from blood, sampled at week 0. The clonotype comes from a human donor with alopecia areata. This chain links TRBV27 with TRBJ2-6, with D unclear. CDR3 nucleotides: TGTGCCAGCAGTCCCCTTAGGACCAGTAGCTCTGGGGCCAACGTCCTGACTTTC. Translating gives CASSPLRTSSSGANVLTF. The variable domain in full, with the rest retrieved from reference TRBV27 and TRBJ2-6, is EAQVTQNPRYLITVTGKKLTVTCSQNMNHEYMSWYRQDPGLGLRQIYYSMNVEVTDKGDVPEGYKVSRKEKRNFPLILESPSPNQTSLYFCASSPLRTSSSGANVLTFGAGSRLTVL.